This TCR beta chain was sequenced during a study of early T cells in non-severe SARS-CoV-2 infection. Study-wide background: Chains were not paired, and sequencing was done on bulk RNA from unsorted whole blood.

Broader study findings: VDJdb matching skewed toward anti-spike CD8 responses, missing private and CD4 specificities.

Germline V lookup: CDR1 MNHEY, CDR2 SVGEGT. The CDR3 is 14 residues long. With 7 bases clipped from V and 3 bases from J, the junction kept 9 bases outside the gene matches. Attachment of unique molecular identifiers was made to individual cDNA molecules. TCRdb ran MiXCR on the 5' RACE reads and lists one entry per CDR3 protein. The table includes tens of thousands of distinct CDR3 sequences, just under 9% detected once. For this clonotype: The antigen is unknown.

The sequence was obtained from an adult who was a healthcare worker with PCR-confirmed SARS-CoV-2 infection or an uninfected control (not recorded which). The chain is built from TRBV6-2 or TRBV6-3 and TRBJ2-7, with 7 bases matching TRBD1. The sequencing sample was made of whole blood. DNA for the CDR3: TGTGCCAGCACCCCTCCGGGACAGATCTACGAGCAGTACTTC. Amino acids: CASTPPGQIYEQYF.